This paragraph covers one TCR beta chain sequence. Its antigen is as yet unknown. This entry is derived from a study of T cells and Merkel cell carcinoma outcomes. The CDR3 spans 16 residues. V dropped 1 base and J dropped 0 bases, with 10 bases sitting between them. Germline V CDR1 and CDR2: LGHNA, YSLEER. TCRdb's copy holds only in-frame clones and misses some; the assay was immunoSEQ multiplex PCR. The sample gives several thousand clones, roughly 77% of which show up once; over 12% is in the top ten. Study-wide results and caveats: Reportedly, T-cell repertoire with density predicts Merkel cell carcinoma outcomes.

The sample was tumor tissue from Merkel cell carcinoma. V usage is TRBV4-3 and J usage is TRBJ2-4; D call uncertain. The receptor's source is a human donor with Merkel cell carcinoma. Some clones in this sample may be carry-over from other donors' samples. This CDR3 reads CASSQGVVEAKNIQYF. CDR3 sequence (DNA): TGCGCCAGCAGCCAAGGCGTGGTCGAAGCCAAAAACATTCAGTACTTC.